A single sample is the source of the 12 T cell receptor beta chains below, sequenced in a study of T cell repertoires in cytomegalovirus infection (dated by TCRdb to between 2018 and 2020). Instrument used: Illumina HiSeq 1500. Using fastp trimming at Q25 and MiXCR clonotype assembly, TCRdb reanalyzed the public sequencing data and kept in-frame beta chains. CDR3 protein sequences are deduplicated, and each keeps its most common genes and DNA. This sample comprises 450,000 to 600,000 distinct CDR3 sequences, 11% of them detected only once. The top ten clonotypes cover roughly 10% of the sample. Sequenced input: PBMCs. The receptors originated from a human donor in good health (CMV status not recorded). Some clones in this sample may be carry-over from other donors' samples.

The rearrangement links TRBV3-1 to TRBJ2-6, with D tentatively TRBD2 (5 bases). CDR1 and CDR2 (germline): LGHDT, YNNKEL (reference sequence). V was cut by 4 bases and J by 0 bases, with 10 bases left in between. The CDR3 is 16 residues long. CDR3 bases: TGTGCCAGCAGCCGCGGGTGGTCCTCTGGGGCCAACGTCCTGACTTTC. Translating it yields CASSRGWSSGANVLTF.

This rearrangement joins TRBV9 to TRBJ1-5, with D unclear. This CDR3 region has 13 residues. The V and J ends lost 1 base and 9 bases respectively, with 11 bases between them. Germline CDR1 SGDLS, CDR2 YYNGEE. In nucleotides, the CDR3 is TGTGCCAGCAGCGTAAACCAGCTCCTGCCCCAGCATTTT. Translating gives CASSVNQLLPQHF.

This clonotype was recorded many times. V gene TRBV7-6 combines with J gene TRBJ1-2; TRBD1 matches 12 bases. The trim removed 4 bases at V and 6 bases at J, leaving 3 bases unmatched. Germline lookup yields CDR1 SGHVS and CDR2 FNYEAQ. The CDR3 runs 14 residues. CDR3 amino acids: CASSSGTGGHGYTF. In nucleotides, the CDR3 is TGTGCCAGCAGCTCCGGGACAGGGGGCCATGGCTACACCTTC.

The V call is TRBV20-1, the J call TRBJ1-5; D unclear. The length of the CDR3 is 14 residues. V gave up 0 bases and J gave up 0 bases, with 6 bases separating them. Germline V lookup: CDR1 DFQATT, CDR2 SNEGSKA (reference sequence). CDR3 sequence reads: CSAREGISNQPQHF. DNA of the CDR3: TGCAGTGCTAGAGAGGGTATTAGCAATCAGCCCCAGCATTTT.

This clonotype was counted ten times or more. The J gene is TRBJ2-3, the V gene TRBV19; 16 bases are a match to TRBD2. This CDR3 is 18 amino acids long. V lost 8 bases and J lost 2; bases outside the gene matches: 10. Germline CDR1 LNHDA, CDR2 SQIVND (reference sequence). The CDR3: CASETGTSGRGDTDTQYF. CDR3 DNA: TGTGCCAGTGAAACCGGGACTAGCGGGAGGGGTGACACAGATACGCAGTATTTT. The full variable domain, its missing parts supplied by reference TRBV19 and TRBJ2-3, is DGGITQSPKYLFRKEGQNVTLSCEQNLNHDAMYWYRQDPGQGLRLIYYSQIVNDFQKGDIAEGYSVSREKKESFPLTVTSAQKNPTAFYLCASETGTSGRGDTDTQYFGPGTRLTVL.

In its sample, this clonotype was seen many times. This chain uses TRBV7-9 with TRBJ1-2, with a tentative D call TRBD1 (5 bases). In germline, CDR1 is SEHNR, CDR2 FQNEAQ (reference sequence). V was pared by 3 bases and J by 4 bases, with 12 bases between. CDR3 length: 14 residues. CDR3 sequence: CASSFDSLGYGYTF. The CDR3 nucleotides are TGTGCCAGCAGCTTTGACAGCTTAGGCTATGGCTACACCTTC.

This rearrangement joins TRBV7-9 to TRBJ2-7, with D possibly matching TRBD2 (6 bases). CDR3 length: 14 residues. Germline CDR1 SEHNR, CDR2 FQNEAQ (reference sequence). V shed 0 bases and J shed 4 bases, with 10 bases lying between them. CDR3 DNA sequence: TGTGCCAGCAGCTTAGCGGGACTTAATTACGAGCAGTACTTC. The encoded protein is CASSLAGLNYEQYF.

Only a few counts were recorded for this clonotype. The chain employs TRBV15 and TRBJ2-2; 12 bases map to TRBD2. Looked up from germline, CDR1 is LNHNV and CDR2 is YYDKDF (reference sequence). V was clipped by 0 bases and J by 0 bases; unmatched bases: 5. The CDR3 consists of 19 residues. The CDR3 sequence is CATSRDRLAGGTNTGELFF. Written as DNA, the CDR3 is TGTGCCACCAGCAGAGATCGGCTAGCGGGAGGGACGAACACCGGGGAGCTGTTTTTT. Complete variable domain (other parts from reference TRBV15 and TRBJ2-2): DAMVIQNPRYQVTQFGKPVTLSCSQTLNHNVMYWYQQKSSQAPKLLFHYYDKDFNNEADTPDNFQSRRPNTSFCFLDIRSPGLGDTAMYLCATSRDRLAGGTNTGELFFGEGSRLTVL.

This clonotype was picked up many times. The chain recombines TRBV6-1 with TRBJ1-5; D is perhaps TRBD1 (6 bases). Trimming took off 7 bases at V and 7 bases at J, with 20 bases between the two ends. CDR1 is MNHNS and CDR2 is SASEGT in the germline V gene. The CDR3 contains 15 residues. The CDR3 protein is CASITFWGRGQPQHF. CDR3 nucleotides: TGTGCCAGCATAACATTCTGGGGAAGGGGGCAGCCCCAGCATTTT.

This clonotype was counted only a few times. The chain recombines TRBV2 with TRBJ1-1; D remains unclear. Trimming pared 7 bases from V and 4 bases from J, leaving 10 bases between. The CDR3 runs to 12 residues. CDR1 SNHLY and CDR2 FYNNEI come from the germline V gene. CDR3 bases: TGTGCCAGCACGGAAGAAGGCACTGAAGCTTTCTTT. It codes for CASTEEGTEAFF.

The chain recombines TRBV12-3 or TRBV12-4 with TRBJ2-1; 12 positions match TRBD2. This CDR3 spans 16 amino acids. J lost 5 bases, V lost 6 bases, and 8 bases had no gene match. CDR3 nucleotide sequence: TGTGCCAGCAGGCTCCGACTAGCGGGGGCCCACAATGAGCAGTTCTTC. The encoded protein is CASRLRLAGAHNEQFF.

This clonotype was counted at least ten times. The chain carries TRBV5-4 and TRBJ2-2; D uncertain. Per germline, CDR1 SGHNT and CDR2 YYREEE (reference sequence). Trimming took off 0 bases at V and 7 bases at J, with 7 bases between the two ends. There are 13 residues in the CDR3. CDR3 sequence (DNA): TGTGCCAGCAGCTTGGAAAGGGTCGGGGAGCTGTTTTTT. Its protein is CASSLERVGELFF.